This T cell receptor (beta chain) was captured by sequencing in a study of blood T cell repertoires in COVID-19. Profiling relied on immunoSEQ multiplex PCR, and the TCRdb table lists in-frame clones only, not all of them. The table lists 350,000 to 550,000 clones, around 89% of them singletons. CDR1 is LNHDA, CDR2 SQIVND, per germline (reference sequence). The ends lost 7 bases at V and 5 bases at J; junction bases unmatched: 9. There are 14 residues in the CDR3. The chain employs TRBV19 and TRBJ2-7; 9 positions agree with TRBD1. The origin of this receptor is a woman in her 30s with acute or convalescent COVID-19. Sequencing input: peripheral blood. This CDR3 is CASKKDRGRNEQYF. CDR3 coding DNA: TGTGCCAGTAAGAAGGACAGGGGAAGGAACGAGCAGTACTTC.